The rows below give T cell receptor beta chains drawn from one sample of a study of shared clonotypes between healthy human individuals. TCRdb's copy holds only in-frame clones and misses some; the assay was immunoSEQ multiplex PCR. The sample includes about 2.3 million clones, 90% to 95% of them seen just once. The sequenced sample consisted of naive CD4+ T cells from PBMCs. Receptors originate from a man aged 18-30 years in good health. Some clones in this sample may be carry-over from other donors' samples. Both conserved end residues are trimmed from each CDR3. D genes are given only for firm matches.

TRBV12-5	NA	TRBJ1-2	ASGLVTGRGIYGYT
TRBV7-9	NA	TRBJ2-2	ASSRYTGELF
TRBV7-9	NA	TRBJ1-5	ASSLLDQPQH
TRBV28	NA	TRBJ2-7	ASSFLYNSYEQY
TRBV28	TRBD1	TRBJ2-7	ASSYRGRFEQY
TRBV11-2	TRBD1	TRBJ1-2	ASSLDAGQGLGYT
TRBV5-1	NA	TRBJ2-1	ASSYLAASSYNEQF
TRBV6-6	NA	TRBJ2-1	ASSYARTGRYNEQF
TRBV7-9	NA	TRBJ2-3	ASSLGRSSTDTQY
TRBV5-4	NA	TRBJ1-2	ASSLEGRLNYGYT
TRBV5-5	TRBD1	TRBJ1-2	ASSLTRGVGYT
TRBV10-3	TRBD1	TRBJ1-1	AIRDPRPRGPHTEAF
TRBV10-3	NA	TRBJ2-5	ATLSDVGHPTQY
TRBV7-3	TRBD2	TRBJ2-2	ASSPGGGRAPGELF
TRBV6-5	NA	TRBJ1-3	ASSYNQASGNTIY
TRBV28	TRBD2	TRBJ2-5	ASSRSGGVGQETQY
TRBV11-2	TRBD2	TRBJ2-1	ASSPLLAGKHNEQF
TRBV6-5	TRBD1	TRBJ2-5	ASSTRTGGETQY
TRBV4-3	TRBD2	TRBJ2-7	ASSQRLAGGISYEQY
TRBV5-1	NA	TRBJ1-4	ASSHDNYYREFEKLF
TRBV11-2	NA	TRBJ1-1	ASSLGAGNTEAF
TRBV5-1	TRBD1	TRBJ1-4	ASSQGQGEEKLF
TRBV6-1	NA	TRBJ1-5	ASSESRQYSNQPQH
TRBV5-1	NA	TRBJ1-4	ASSLEGGREKLF
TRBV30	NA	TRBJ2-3	ASGGMTTDTQY
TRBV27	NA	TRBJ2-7	AEGRLRDEQY
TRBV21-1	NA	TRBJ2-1	ASSNTTTSSYNEQF
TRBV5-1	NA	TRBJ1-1	ASSPPTGGRRTEAF
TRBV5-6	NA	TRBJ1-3	ASRVQGGNTIY
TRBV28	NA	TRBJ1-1	ASSRPGLSGRTEAF
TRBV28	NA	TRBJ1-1	ASSLGGVAKPEAF
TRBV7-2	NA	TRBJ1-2	ASSPGSFPDVFGGYT
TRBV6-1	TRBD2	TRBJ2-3	ASTLPRLAGDTQY
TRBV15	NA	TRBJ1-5	ATSRVAGDQPQH
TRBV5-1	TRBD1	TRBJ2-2	ASSPRPAGGTGELF
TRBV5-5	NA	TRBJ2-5	ASSLRGETQY
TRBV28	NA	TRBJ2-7	ASSLSPGDPAYEQY
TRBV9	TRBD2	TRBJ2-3	ASSVTSGYTDTQY
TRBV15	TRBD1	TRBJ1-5	ATGTDNNQPQH